The T cell receptor (beta chain) under discussion was sequenced for a study of shared clonotypes between healthy human individuals. Germline loops: CDR1 SGHNT, CDR2 YYREEE (reference sequence). The V and J ends lost 1 base and 5 bases, in that order; junction bases with no gene match: 5. The CDR3 contains 15 residues. Deep-level running was used for the assay. Assay: immunoSEQ multiplex PCR; the TCRdb copy retains only in-frame clones and omits some. The table shows more than 550,000 clones, with 72% occurring only once. This receptor was obtained from a woman in her twenties or thirties in good health. This rearrangement joins TRBV5-4 to TRBJ2-3, with TRBD2 identical over 9 bases. The sequencing sample was made of memory CD4+ T cells sorted from blood. Subset noted: CD45RA-negative fraction. CDR3 residues: CASSLRELAGDTQYF. The CDR3 DNA sequence: TGTGCCAGCAGCTTGCGGGAACTAGCGGGAGATACGCAGTATTTT.